These T cell receptor beta chains were read from a single sample in a study of shared clonotypes between healthy human individuals. Measured with immunoSEQ multiplex PCR; TCRdb has only the in-frame clones, and not every one. In the table there are some 1.5 million clones, 95% to 99% of which are singletons. The sequenced sample consisted of naive CD4+ T cells sorted from blood. The receptors were sampled from a man aged 25 to 45 in good health. Both conserved end residues are part of each CDR3.

J: TRBJ2-3; V: TRBV19; CDR3: CATLKWDTQYF
J: TRBJ1-1; V: TRBV15; CDR3: CATSRLGPLNTEAFF
J: TRBJ2-7; V: TRBV2; CDR3: CASRTGLAETYEQYF
J: TRBJ2-1; V: TRBV7-9; CDR3: CASSSRDRVGHEQFF
J: TRBJ2-1; V: TRBV10-3; CDR3: CAISREGGTALHNEQFF
J: TRBJ2-3; V: TRBV28; CDR3: CASSSWDKAADTQYF
J: TRBJ2-2; V: TRBV10-3; CDR3: CAISESARKGAGELFF
J: TRBJ2-5; V: TRBV5-8; CDR3: CASTLRAGGETQYF
J: TRBJ1-5; V: TRBV28; CDR3: CASSWRGGLGDQPQHF
J: TRBJ2-1; V: TRBV6-5; CDR3: CASSSGGTSPSGQFF
J: TRBJ2-1; V: TRBV11-2; CDR3: CASSLGTTRYNEQFF
J: TRBJ2-6; V: TRBV5-1; CDR3: CASSSPRGHHSGANVLTF
J: TRBJ1-5; V: TRBV10-3; CDR3: CAIREDGNQPQHF
J: TRBJ1-1; V: TRBV10-3; CDR3: CAISDEGRVTEAFF
J: TRBJ2-6; V: TRBV7-9; CDR3: CASSEETGGPSGANVLTF
J: TRBJ2-7; V: TRBV7-9; CDR3: CASSFERGPVVYEQYF
J: TRBJ1-5; V: TRBV25-1; CDR3: CASSLGADSNQPQHF
J: TRBJ1-5; V: TRBV7-2; CDR3: CASSYQGNWQPQHF
J: TRBJ2-5; V: TRBV5-6; CDR3: CASSGRIGGGETQYF
J: TRBJ1-4; V: TRBV7-9; CDR3: CASSTGQGAPEKLFF
J: TRBJ2-7; V: TRBV2; CDR3: CASSDGRSPFEQYF
J: TRBJ1-1; V: TRBV18; CDR3: CASSPGTNTEAFF
J: TRBJ2-3; V: TRBV6-1; CDR3: CASSEVLPDTQYF
J: TRBJ1-2; V: TRBV6-1; CDR3: CASSEISSYGYTF
J: TRBJ2-7; V: TRBV18; CDR3: CASSPFTGIEQYF
J: TRBJ2-7; V: TRBV6-5; CDR3: CASSYGRGAEEQYF
J: TRBJ2-7; V: TRBV6-7; CDR3: CASGPNSSYEQYF
J: TRBJ2-1; V: TRBV7-8; CDR3: CASSPRDGHTYNEQFF
J: TRBJ2-3; V: TRBV2; CDR3: CATTGQGVTDTQYF
J: TRBJ1-3; V: TRBV23-1; CDR3: CASSQSEDRNGNTIYF
J: TRBJ2-7; V: TRBV23-1; CDR3: CASSQRADRVPNCAGEQYF
J: TRBJ1-5; V: TRBV28; CDR3: CASSSTGLNQPQHF
J: TRBJ2-3; V: TRBV29-1; CDR3: CSTLDPGGF
J: TRBJ2-1; V: TRBV19; CDR3: CASSETSGFSEQFF
J: TRBJ2-7; V: TRBV27; CDR3: CASSPVRGGYEQYF
J: TRBJ2-7; V: TRBV6-6; CDR3: CASSYYLAGISYEQYF
J: TRBJ2-7; V: TRBV4-3; CDR3: CASSGSGRRNEQYF
J: TRBJ2-1; V: TRBV7-2; CDR3: CASSSWRDPITEQFF
J: TRBJ2-7; V: TRBV7-2; CDR3: CASSLLAVTTYEQYF
J: TRBJ2-1; V: TRBV5-8; CDR3: CASRPGLAGAYNEQFF
J: TRBJ1-1; V: TRBV18; CDR3: CASSLIFREGTEAFF
J: TRBJ2-7; V: TRBV10-3; CDR3: CAISDVGQGRTYEQYF
J: TRBJ2-7; V: TRBV5-1; CDR3: CASSPGTSGRVYEQYF
J: TRBJ1-2; V: TRBV5-1; CDR3: CASSLAPTGFSTNYGYTF
J: TRBJ2-1; V: TRBV9; CDR3: CASSPRLAGSYNEQFF
J: TRBJ2-1; V: TRBV28; CDR3: CASYPKISYNEQFF
J: TRBJ1-1; V: TRBV25-1; CDR3: CASSEGPRGGFTEAFF
J: TRBJ1-1; V: TRBV5-1; CDR3: CASAPQLVTEAFF
J: TRBJ1-5; V: TRBV10-2; CDR3: CASCPDREMQPQHF
J: TRBJ1-1; V: TRBV6-1; CDR3: CASSEPRRGMGWTEAFF
J: TRBJ2-5; V: TRBV18; CDR3: CASGILKETQYF
J: TRBJ2-7; V: TRBV4-1; CDR3: CASSQEVGLVWRSEQYF
J: TRBJ2-7; V: TRBV5-6; CDR3: CASSSGGVRTYEQYF
J: TRBJ2-7; V: TRBV5-4; CDR3: CASSLARAGGSNEQYF